This TCR beta chain was obtained from a study of T cells in localized non-small cell lung cancer (TCRdb year 2020). Describing the broader study: Comparing tumors with uninvolved tumor-adjacent lungs, the study looked at the T cell repertoires of fewer than 250 patients with early-stage NSCLC. The cohort comprised a few hundred treatment-naïve NSCLC patients with resected, localized lung tumors. A mean age of about 66 years was recorded for the NSCLC patients, of whom around 120 were male and 85 to 110 were female. Study-wide conclusions, independent of this receptor: Longer overall survival was associated with higher T cell density in blood, whereas shorter survival was associated with higher clonality in adjacent lung. Uninvolved tumor-adjacent lung showed the highest T cell clonality, higher than tumor, which suggests more focused antigenic responses in the uninvolved tumor-adjacent lung. Because multi-region sequencing of the tumors was not done, intratumor heterogeneity could not be ruled out. Because of the exploratory design, TCR variables were selected using unadjusted p-values without false-discovery rate correction. Of the top 100 tumor clones, a median of approximately 60 were detected in paired uninvolved adjacent lung; around 27 were also among that lung's top 100.

This clone was detected only once. Its binding antigen is unknown. It has no much larger one-base neighbor in the sample; base qualities were not kept. CDR1 SGHTA and CDR2 FQGNSA were looked up in the germline V gene. From the cysteine up to the phenylalanine, the CDR3 has a length of 14 residues. Only CDR3 DNA remains: 42 bases, in frame from the first base. Trimming accounts for 4 bases at V and 2 bases at J, while the number of junction bases matched to no gene is 3. TCR beta CDR3 regions were sequenced from DNA using the immunoSEQ Assay. The study's processing was this. T cell density was computed as TCR beta template counts normalized to usable DNA estimated by amplifying housekeeping genes. Richness was estimated with the preseqR package, extrapolating to 400,000 templates for PBMC samples and 120,000 templates for tissue samples. Clonality was taken to be one minus Pielou's evenness. Tissue-enriched TCRs were identified through differential abundance testing performed on productive amino-acid clonotypes, with a minimum total count of 5 and an alpha of 0.1. The Jaccard Index and the Morisita Overlap Index were used to quantify repertoire overlap between compartments. TCR beta CDR3s were clustered by GLIPH together with public tetramer-defined viral CDR3s, and at least three viral sequences plus V-gene enrichment were required for viral motifs. The table comes from immuneACCESS by way of TCRdb, which keeps in-frame sequences with V and J called. Part of the clones is missing from these tables; in studies checked, under half for an unresolved V gene and the rest for unknown reasons. For V, J and clone size, that table is used; D and trimming come from the DNA. This sample gives about 20,000 clones in total; 75% to 90% of them show up just once. The ten largest clones take up 12% of the sample.

At diagnosis, tumor, uninvolved tumor-adjacent lung and peripheral blood were collected and then preserved as a mix of FFPE and fresh-frozen material. For TCR repertoire profiling, blood samples were analyzed as peripheral blood mononuclear cells. This sequence uses TRBV7-2 and TRBJ1-2, and TRBD1 matches 8 of the central bases. This TCR came from a man between 40 and 69 years old with stage II squamous cell lung carcinoma. The sequencing here drew on PBMCs, taken before any cancer treatment. The CDR3 corresponds to CASSSGQGNYGYTF. The DNA sequence is given as TGTGCCAGCAGCTCCGGACAGGGCAACTATGGCTACACCTTC.